These T cell receptor beta chains were read from a single sample in a study of T cells after yellow fever vaccination. TCRdb ran MiXCR on the 5' RACE reads and lists one entry per CDR3 protein. The sample gives approximately 90,000 distinct CDR3 sequences, about 14% of which show up once; 20% to 25% is in the top ten. This sample comprised CD8+ T cells not binding an NS4B(214-222) dextramer, sorted from PBMCs, obtained roughly 20 days after the first yellow fever vaccination. These receptors all stem from a man younger than 35 who received the YFV17D yellow fever vaccine. Both conserved end residues are part of each CDR3. A D gene is named only where the DNA matches it firmly. Size is stated for part of the rows, as once, few or many counts, or as a class when the clone is expanded.

clone size: .; J gene: TRBJ1-1; V gene: TRBV4-1; D gene: .; CDR3 DNA: TGCGCCAGCAGCCAAAGGTTTTTCAGACAGGTGCCCGACACTGAAGCTTTCTTT; CDR3 protein: CASSQRFFRQVPDTEAFF
clone size: few; J gene: TRBJ1-5; V gene: TRBV4-3; D gene: .; CDR3 DNA: TGCGCCAGCAGCCAGTCCCGGACGTATAGCAATCAGCCCCAGCATTTT; CDR3 protein: CASSQSRTYSNQPQHF
clone size: few; J gene: TRBJ2-4; V gene: TRBV18; D gene: .; CDR3 DNA: TGTGCCAGCTCACTTCCAGCAGGAGTCAAAAACATTCAGTACTTC; CDR3 protein: CASSLPAGVKNIQYF
clone size: few; J gene: TRBJ2-3; V gene: TRBV29-1; D gene: TRBD2; CDR3 DNA: TGCACGACCTGGACTAGCGAAAGCACAGATACGCAGTATTTT; CDR3 protein: CTTWTSESTDTQYF
clone size: few; J gene: TRBJ2-1; V gene: TRBV6-5; D gene: TRBD2; CDR3 DNA: TGTGCCAGCAGTCCTAGCGGGGTGCAGCAGTTCTTC; CDR3 protein: CASSPSGVQQFF
clone size: few; J gene: TRBJ2-3; V gene: TRBV7-9; D gene: .; CDR3 DNA: TGTGCCAGCAGCTTACGCGATACGCAGTATTTT; CDR3 protein: CASSLRDTQYF
clone size: .; J gene: TRBJ2-5; V gene: TRBV11-2; D gene: .; CDR3 DNA: TGTGCCAGCAGAGCTAGCTCCGGCCTCAGGAGGGGCCAAGAGACCCAGTACTTC; CDR3 protein: CASRASSGLRRGQETQYF
clone size: few; J gene: TRBJ2-1; V gene: TRBV2; D gene: .; CDR3 DNA: TGTGCCAGCAGTGAAGTAGGTGATGAGCAGTTCTTC; CDR3 protein: CASSEVGDEQFF
clone size: few; J gene: TRBJ2-7; V gene: TRBV4-2; D gene: TRBD1; CDR3 DNA: TGTGCCAGCAGCCAAGATCCCACAGGGGGTACTAGCTACGAGCAGTACTTC; CDR3 protein: CASSQDPTGGTSYEQYF
clone size: .; J gene: TRBJ2-3; V gene: TRBV19; D gene: TRBD2; CDR3 DNA: TGTGCCAGTAGTAACGGGGGACTAGCGGGGGCCACAGATACGCAGTATTTT; CDR3 protein: CASSNGGLAGATDTQYF
clone size: .; J gene: TRBJ2-7; V gene: TRBV7-9; D gene: TRBD2; CDR3 DNA: TGTGCCAGCAGCTTACAGAATAGCGGGGGCTACGAGCAGTACTTC; CDR3 protein: CASSLQNSGGYEQYF
clone size: .; J gene: TRBJ1-1; V gene: TRBV6-1; D gene: .; CDR3 DNA: TGTGCCAGCAGCGAGACAGGTTCGGAGGGGGCTTTCTTT; CDR3 protein: CASSETGSEGAFF
clone size: few; J gene: TRBJ1-2; V gene: TRBV4-3; D gene: .; CDR3 DNA: TGCGCCAGCAGCCAAGATTGGGGTTCTAACTATGGCTACACCTTC; CDR3 protein: CASSQDWGSNYGYTF
clone size: .; J gene: TRBJ1-1; V gene: TRBV13; D gene: .; CDR3 DNA: TGTGCCAGCAGCTTAGGCCTAGGGACTGAAGCTTTCTTT; CDR3 protein: CASSLGLGTEAFF
clone size: few; J gene: TRBJ1-5; V gene: TRBV12-3/TRBV12-4; D gene: TRBD1; CDR3 DNA: TGTGCCAGCAGATTTACAGGGGGTGGTCAGCCCCAGCATTTT; CDR3 protein: CASRFTGGGQPQHF
clone size: .; J gene: TRBJ2-5; V gene: TRBV6-1; D gene: TRBD2; CDR3 DNA: TGTGCCAGCAGTCCGGCAGCGGGGATTGAGGAGACCCAGTACTTC; CDR3 protein: CASSPAAGIEETQYF
clone size: few; J gene: TRBJ1-1; V gene: TRBV18; D gene: .; CDR3 DNA: TGTGCCAGCTCACCAGGCCCAGGAAGGACTGAAGCTTTCTTT; CDR3 protein: CASSPGPGRTEAFF
clone size: .; J gene: TRBJ1-2; V gene: TRBV12-3/TRBV12-4; D gene: .; CDR3 DNA: TGTGCCAGCACTATCGGGGGGGGAGATGGCTACACCTTC; CDR3 protein: CASTIGGGDGYTF
clone size: few; J gene: TRBJ2-5; V gene: TRBV20-1; D gene: .; CDR3 DNA: TGCAGTGCGACCGGAGAGACCCAGTACTTC; CDR3 protein: CSATGETQYF
clone size: few; J gene: TRBJ1-3; V gene: TRBV6-5; D gene: .; CDR3 DNA: TGTGCCAGCGCCGGAGGGGGAGACACCATATATTTT; CDR3 protein: CASAGGGDTIYF
clone size: .; J gene: TRBJ2-3; V gene: TRBV18; D gene: .; CDR3 DNA: TGTGCCAGCTCACCACGACGCAGCCACACAGATACGCAGTATTTT; CDR3 protein: CASSPRRSHTDTQYF